These 4 T cell receptor beta chains were sequenced from one sample in a study of blood T cell repertoires in COVID-19. Clones were read by immunoSEQ multiplex PCR, and TCRdb kept only the in-frame ones, dropping some. The repertoire holds 140,000 or so clones, with 70% to 85% as singletons. Input material: PBMCs or T cells enriched from blood (not recorded which). These receptors were taken from a woman aged 18 to 35 who had been exposed to COVID-19.

This sequence joins TRBV11-2 and TRBJ1-6, with D hard to call. The CDR3 sequence is 14 residues long. V was shortened by 3 bases and J by 0 bases, with 3 bases between the two germline ends. Per the germline V gene, CDR1 is SGHAT and CDR2 is FQNNGV. Written as DNA, the CDR3 is TGTGCCAGCAGCTTCAGCTCCTATAATTCACCCCTCCACTTT. This sequence encodes CASSFSSYNSPLHF.

The chain joins TRBV3-1 (or the pseudogene TRBV3-2) to TRBJ2-5, with 8 bases aligning to TRBD2. The CDR3 covers 15 residues. CDR1 and CDR2 (germline): LGHDT, YNNKEL (reference sequence). V was clipped by 3 bases and J by 2 bases; unmatched bases: 5. CDR3 coding DNA: TGTGCCAGCAGCCACGGGGGGGGACAACAAGAGACCCAGTACTTC. Residues: CASSHGGGQQETQYF.

V is TRBV18 and J is TRBJ2-1; 8 bases map to TRBD2. J gave up 6 bases and V 1 base, and 8 bases lay outside the gene matches. The CDR3 contains 16 residues. Germline-derived CDR1 and CDR2 are KGHSH and LQKENI. The CDR3, as DNA: TGTGCCAGCTCACCACTCGGGGGGGAGTCACTCAATGAGCAGTTCTTC. This encodes CASSPLGGESLNEQFF.

This chain uses TRBV5-5 with TRBJ2-1; D may be TRBD2 (6 bases). The germline CDR1 and CDR2 sequences are SGHKS and YYEKEE (reference sequence). V was cut by 5 bases and J by 4 bases, with 19 bases left in between. The CDR3 spans 16 residues. CDR3 sequence reads: CASRHRLVLKYNEQFF. The CDR3 DNA is TGTGCCAGCAGGCACCGACTAGTCCTGAAATACAATGAGCAGTTCTTC.